This TCR beta chain was recovered during a study of blood T cell repertoires in COVID-19. Study-wide background: The study drew acute and convalescent COVID-19 samples from the United States, Italy and Spain.

Per the original methods: From reference gene primer amplification, estimates of nucleated cell counts were derived. The repertoire was sequenced with immunoSEQ multiplex PCR; TCRdb's copy has only in-frame clones and lacks some. V and J calls and clone size come straight from that table; D and trimming were deduced from the DNA. The sample consists of 250,000 to 400,000 clones, 70% to 90% of them appearing once. Germline CDR1 SGHTA, CDR2 FQGTGA. The germline V and J ends were trimmed by 0 bases and 1 base, with 7 bases remaining between them. The CDR3 consists of 15 residues. The sample consisted of peripheral blood. The chain carries TRBV7-3 and TRBJ2-1; D uncertain. The source of this sequence is a young woman with COVID-19, enrolled during active disease. The CDR3 spells CASSLTAVSYNEQFF. CDR3 nucleotides: TGTGCCAGCAGCTTAACGGCGGTATCCTACAATGAGCAGTTCTTC.